The 29 T cell receptor beta chains below were found in one sample sequenced in a study of CD8+ T cells in alopecia areata (dated by TCRdb to the late 2010s). The method was the immunoSEQ multiplex PCR assay. For TCR sequencing, RNA was extracted from every sample and reverse transcribed into cDNA to serve as template. In its TCRdb copy, this immuneACCESS table keeps in-frame sequences only and misses some clones. Where compared with another copy, unresolved V genes explain less than half of these, and the others have no known cause. This sample lists under 300,000 clones; around three fifths were detected once. The top ten hold roughly 0.88% of the sample. Interpreted using the paper, the treatment or condition label stands for: oral pan-JAK inhibitor, 5-10 mg twice daily. This specimen was CD4+ T cells sorted from blood, taken at roughly week 52, from a patient treated with tofacitinib. The receptors here all came from a human donor with alopecia areata.

The chain couples TRBV29-1 to TRBJ1-2; D might be TRBD1 (5 bases). Trimming pared 5 bases from V and 2 bases from J, leaving 6 bases between. Germline lookup yields CDR1 SQVTM and CDR2 ANQGSEA. The CDR3 runs to 11 residues. CDR3 in amino acids: CSVTGNYGYTF. In nucleotides, the CDR3 is TGCAGCGTTACAGGAAACTATGGCTACACCTTC. Full variable domain (missing parts from reference TRBV29-1 and TRBJ1-2): SAVISQKPSRDICQRGTSLTIQCQVDSQVTMMFWYRQQPGQSLTLIATANQGSEATYESGFVIDKFPISRPNLTFSTLTVSNMSPEDSSIYLCSVTGNYGYTFGSGTRLTVV.

This chain uses TRBV5-6 with TRBJ2-3; D not certain. V lost 4 bases and J 2 bases, leaving 5 bases between the germline ends. The CDR3 is 12 residues long. Per germline, CDR1 SGHDT and CDR2 YYEEEE. In DNA, the CDR3 is TGTGCCAGCAGCCGACCCACAGATACGCAGTATTTT. This translates into CASSRPTDTQYF. The full variable domain, completed using reference TRBV5-6 and TRBJ2-3, is DAGVTQSPTHLIKTRGQQVTLRCSPKSGHDTVSWYQQALGQGPQFIFQYYEEEERQRGNFPDRFSGHQFPNYSSELNVNALLLGDSALYLCASSRPTDTQYFGPGTRLTVL.

The chain has TRBV12-5 and TRBJ1-1, with no clear D. V was cut by 1 base and J by 4 bases, with 10 bases left in between. Germline V gene data show CDR1 as LGHNT and CDR2 as FRNRAP. There are 14 residues in the CDR3. CDR3 region: CASGLGPKVTEAFF. The CDR3 DNA is TGTGCTAGTGGTTTGGGCCCAAAGGTCACTGAAGCTTTCTTT.

The rearrangement joins TRBV29-1 to TRBJ1-3, with D unresolved. V was pared by 7 bases and J by 4 bases, with 20 bases between. This CDR3 spans 15 amino acids. Germline CDR1 SQVTM, CDR2 ANQGSEA. CDR3 amino acids: CSAAPGLGKGNTIYF. The CDR3 DNA sequence: TGCAGCGCCGCCCCCGGTCTGGGGAAAGGAAACACCATATATTTT.

This clone was seen a single time. V usage is TRBV19 and J usage is TRBJ1-5, with no clear D. The germline V gene encodes CDR1 LNHDA and CDR2 SQIVND (reference sequence). This CDR3 region has 14 residues. The germline V and J ends were trimmed by 7 bases and 6 bases, with 16 bases remaining between them. CDR3 bases: TGTGCCAGTATCCCCCGCGGACGGAGTCAGCCCCAGCATTTT. It translates to CASIPRGRSQPQHF. Complete variable domain (other parts from reference TRBV19 and TRBJ1-5): DGGITQSPKYLFRKEGQNVTLSCEQNLNHDAMYWYRQDPGQGLRLIYYSQIVNDFQKGDIAEGYSVSREKKESFPLTVTSAQKNPTAFYLCASIPRGRSQPQHFGDGTRLSIL.

The chain recombines TRBV13 with TRBJ1-6, with D hard to call. With 2 bases removed from V and 12 bases from J, the gap between germline ends came to 8 bases. This CDR3 spans 12 amino acids. CDR1 and CDR2 from the germline V gene are PRHDT and FYEKMQ (reference sequence). CDR3 in amino acids: CASSLRPLPLHF. As DNA, the CDR3 is TGTGCCAGCAGCTTAAGACCTTTACCCCTCCACTTT.

The chain couples TRBV9 to TRBJ1-2; D not certain. The CDR3 covers 15 residues. Germline V gene sequence: CDR1 SGDLS, CDR2 YYNGEE. V was clipped by 0 bases and J by 2 bases, with 11 bases between them. CDR3 DNA: TGTGCCAGCAGCGTAGTGGGCGGACGGAACTATGGCTACACCTTC. It codes for CASSVVGGRNYGYTF.

The chain links TRBV7-9 to TRBJ2-5, with unresolved D. CDR1 is SEHNR and CDR2 is FQNEAQ in the germline V gene (reference sequence). The CDR3 extends over 13 amino acids. The ends were cut back, 1 base at V and 4 bases at J, with 7 bases in the middle. The CDR3: CASSLGSGETQYF. The CDR3 bases are TGTGCCAGCAGCTTAGGCTCGGGAGAGACCCAGTACTTC.

In its sample, this clone was seen a few times. This chain uses TRBV2 with TRBJ2-5, with D perhaps matching TRBD2 (5 bases). V was shortened by 7 bases and J by 7 bases, with 16 bases between the two germline ends. The CDR3 has 13 amino acids. The V gene's germline CDR1 is SNHLY and CDR2 FYNNEI. The CDR3 DNA reads as TGTGCCAGCAATGCTGGAGCGGCCGGGACCCAGTACTTC. This codes for CASNAGAAGTQYF.

The V call is TRBV29-1, the J call TRBJ2-3, with D tentatively TRBD1 (6 bases). V dropped 7 bases and J dropped 10 bases, with 21 bases sitting between them. This CDR3 is built from 13 residues. Germline CDR1 and CDR2: SQVTM and ANQGSEA. The CDR3 is CSGKAGDGFAQYF. CDR3 in DNA: TGCAGCGGAAAAGCAGGGGATGGTTTTGCGCAGTATTTT.

This chain uses TRBV30 with TRBJ1-6, with a weak D call TRBD1 (6 bases). Trimming shortened V by 7 bases and J by 11 bases, and 15 bases separated the two germline ends. This CDR3 region has 12 residues. Germline V gene lookup returns CDR1 GTSNPN and CDR2 SVGIG (reference sequence). The CDR3 spells CASKGGLAPLHF. The CDR3, as DNA: TGTGCCTCCAAAGGGGGTTTGGCACCCCTCCACTTT.

The gene calls are TRBV30 and TRBJ2-2; D may be TRBD1 (5 bases). The CDR3 has 14 residues. The germline gives CDR1 GTSNPN, CDR2 SVGIG (reference sequence). V was cut by 2 bases and J by 6 bases, with 13 bases left in between. This CDR3 reads CAWSPGRRAGELFF. Written as DNA, the CDR3 is TGTGCCTGGAGTCCAGGGCGTAGGGCCGGGGAGCTGTTTTTT.

V is TRBV5-6 and J is TRBJ1-6; unclear D gene. The length of the CDR3 is 15 residues. Germline V gives CDR1 SGHDT, CDR2 YYEEEE. The V end lost 5 bases, the J end lost 0 bases, and 9 bases lay between the germline ends. Here the CDR3 reads CASRSRSSYNSPLHF. The CDR3 DNA is TGTGCCAGCAGATCCAGGAGCTCCTATAATTCACCCCTCCACTTT.

The genes are TRBV29-1 and TRBJ1-2, with 7 bases aligning to TRBD1. Germline V gene data show CDR1 as SQVTM and CDR2 as ANQGSEA. The CDR3 runs to 13 residues. The J segment lost 7 bases and the V segment lost 6 bases, leaving 11 bases of the junction unmatched. The CDR3 loop reads CSVSRTGQFGYTF. The CDR3 DNA reads TGCAGCGTATCCCGGACAGGCCAGTTTGGCTACACCTTC.

The chain uses TRBV18 and TRBJ2-6; D gene uncertain. The CDR3 contains 16 residues. Germline CDR1 KGHSH, CDR2 LQKENI. V lost 6 bases and J 6 bases, leaving 18 bases between the germline ends. The CDR3 region has the DNA TGTGCCAGCTCGCCCGGACCCGTCCCTGCGGCCAACGTCCTGACTTTC. This sequence encodes CASSPGPVPAANVLTF.

J is TRBJ2-5 and V is TRBV7-8, with D possibly TRBD2 on 6 matching bases. Trimming took off 4 bases at V and 2 bases at J, with 11 bases between the two ends. The CDR3 is 14 residues long. CDR1 and CDR2 from the germline V gene are SGHVS and FQNEAQ. The CDR3 bases are TGTGCCAGCAGCTCCGGGACTCCACAAGAGACCCAGTACTTC. It codes for CASSSGTPQETQYF.

The rearrangement joins TRBV4-2 to TRBJ1-2; 8 bases align to TRBD1. Germline CDR1 reads LGHNA; CDR2 reads YNFKEQ. The CDR3 consists of 13 residues. V trimming: 1 base; J trimming: 10 bases; junction bases outside the gene matches: 5. The CDR3 is CASSQVGQGDYTF. CDR3 sequence (DNA): TGTGCCAGCAGCCAAGTCGGACAGGGTGACTACACCTTC.

The chain employs TRBV15 and TRBJ1-1; D remains unclear. CDR3 length equals 14 residues. Germline V gene lookup returns CDR1 LNHNV and CDR2 YYDKDF (reference sequence). V was shortened by 0 bases and J by 1 base, with 6 bases between the two germline ends. The CDR3 DNA follows: TGTGCCACCAGCAGAGAGCAGGCGAACACTGAAGCTTTCTTT. Amino acids: CATSREQANTEAFF.

This chain joins TRBV4-3 and TRBJ2-3; D ambiguous. The CDR3 totals 17 residues. Trimming pared 3 bases from V and 0 bases from J, leaving 16 bases between. Germline V lookup: CDR1 LGHNA, CDR2 YSLEER. CDR3 region: CASSQQVAPPSTDTQYF. The CDR3 bases are TGCGCCAGCAGCCAGCAAGTCGCGCCGCCTAGCACAGATACGCAGTATTTT.

In DNA form, the CDR3 reads TGTGCCAGCAGCTTGGGCGACTACGAGCAGTACTTC. As protein: CASSLGDYEQYF. The genes are TRBV5-6 and TRBJ2-7; D is undetermined. Deletions cut 0 bases from V and 3 bases from J, with 4 bases between. Per the germline V gene, CDR1 is SGHDT and CDR2 is YYEEEE. The CDR3 sequence is 12 residues long.

This chain links TRBV11-2 with TRBJ1-5; TRBD1 matches at 7 bases. The CDR3 totals 15 residues. CDR1 SGHAT and CDR2 FQNNGV come from the germline V gene. V lost 5 bases, J lost 0 bases, and 4 bases stayed unmatched. The DNA of the CDR3 is TGTGCCAGCAGCCCCGGGACAGTTAGCAATCAGCCCCAGCATTTT. It translates to CASSPGTVSNQPQHF.

This clone was detected ten times or more. V gene TRBV7-2 combines with J gene TRBJ1-3, with D possibly TRBD1 on 6 matching bases. The CDR3 has 15 amino acids. Deletions cut 5 bases from V and 0 bases from J, with 11 bases between. CDR1 is SGHTA, CDR2 FQGNSA, per germline. The DNA for the CDR3 is TGTGCCAGCAGCGATTCGACAGGCTCTGGAAACACCATATATTTT. Protein sequence: CASSDSTGSGNTIYF.

The V gene is TRBV11-2, the J gene TRBJ2-1, with D possibly matching TRBD2 (5 bases). CDR1 is SGHAT, CDR2 FQNNGV, per germline. The CDR3 sequence is 16 residues long. The V end lost 3 bases, the J end lost 0 bases, and 12 bases lay between the germline ends. CDR3 amino acids: CASSFIRGSSYNEQFF. CDR3 coding DNA: TGTGCCAGCAGCTTTATCCGGGGAAGCTCCTACAATGAGCAGTTCTTC.

The V and J genes are TRBV7-4 and TRBJ2-7, with 9 bases lining up with TRBD1. The CDR3 is 15 residues long. Losses at the gene ends were 4 bases for V and 6 bases for J; bases not matched to a gene: 10. Germline-derived CDR1 and CDR2 are SGHVT and SQSDAQ. DNA for the CDR3: TGTGCCAGCAGCTCCCTAGGACAGGGGCCGTGCGAGCAGTACTTC. It codes for CASSSLGQGPCEQYF.

This sequence joins TRBV7-2 and TRBJ2-5; D possibly corresponds to TRBD1 (6 bases). Germline V gene sequence: CDR1 SGHTA, CDR2 FQGNSA. Trimming stripped 4 bases from V and 4 bases from J, with 10 bases between. This CDR3 comprises 13 residues. For the CDR3, the DNA is TGTGCCAGCAGCTCGAGGGGGTCAGAGACCCAGTACTTC. Amino acids: CASSSRGSETQYF.

This clone was observed once. The CDR3 DNA reads as TGTGCCAGCAGTCTGGCCGGGACAGGGCAGCCCCAGCATTTT. It specifies CASSLAGTGQPQHF. The J gene is TRBJ1-5, the V gene TRBV6-5; 9 positions match TRBD1. V lost 5 bases, J lost 7 bases, and 6 bases stayed unmatched. The CDR3 is 14 amino acids. The V gene's germline CDR1 is MNHEY and CDR2 SVGAGI.

The chain couples TRBV29-1 to TRBJ1-4, with D possibly TRBD1 on 5 matching bases. This CDR3 contains 12 residues. CDR1 SQVTM and CDR2 ANQGSEA come from the germline V gene. Trimming removed 7 bases at V and 4 bases at J, with 10 bases between. The CDR3 DNA follows: TGCAGCGCTCGACAGAGTAATGAAAAACTGTTTTTT. It encodes CSARQSNEKLFF.

The CDR3 region is CAWRQVGYTF. The CDR3 DNA sequence: TGTGCCTGGAGACAGGTTGGCTACACCTTC. V and J are TRBV30 and TRBJ1-2, with TRBD1 as a possible D gene (5 bases). Trimming took off 3 bases at V and 7 bases at J, with 6 bases between the two ends. CDR3 length: 10 residues. Germline lookup yields CDR1 GTSNPN and CDR2 SVGIG (reference sequence).

V is TRBV9 and J is TRBJ2-6; D gene uncertain. CDR1 is SGDLS and CDR2 is YYNGEE in the germline V gene. With 0 bases removed from V and 2 bases from J, the gap between germline ends came to 9 bases. The CDR3 is 16 residues long. The CDR3 spells CASSVGLGTGANVLTF. The CDR3 nucleotides read TGTGCCAGCAGCGTAGGGCTAGGAACTGGGGCCAACGTCCTGACTTTC. Complete variable domain (other parts from reference TRBV9 and TRBJ2-6): DSGVTQTPKHLITATGQRVTLRCSPRSGDLSVYWYQQSLDQGLQFLIQYYNGEERAKGNILERFSAQQFPDLHSELNLSSLELGDSALYFCASSVGLGTGANVLTFGAGSRLTVL.